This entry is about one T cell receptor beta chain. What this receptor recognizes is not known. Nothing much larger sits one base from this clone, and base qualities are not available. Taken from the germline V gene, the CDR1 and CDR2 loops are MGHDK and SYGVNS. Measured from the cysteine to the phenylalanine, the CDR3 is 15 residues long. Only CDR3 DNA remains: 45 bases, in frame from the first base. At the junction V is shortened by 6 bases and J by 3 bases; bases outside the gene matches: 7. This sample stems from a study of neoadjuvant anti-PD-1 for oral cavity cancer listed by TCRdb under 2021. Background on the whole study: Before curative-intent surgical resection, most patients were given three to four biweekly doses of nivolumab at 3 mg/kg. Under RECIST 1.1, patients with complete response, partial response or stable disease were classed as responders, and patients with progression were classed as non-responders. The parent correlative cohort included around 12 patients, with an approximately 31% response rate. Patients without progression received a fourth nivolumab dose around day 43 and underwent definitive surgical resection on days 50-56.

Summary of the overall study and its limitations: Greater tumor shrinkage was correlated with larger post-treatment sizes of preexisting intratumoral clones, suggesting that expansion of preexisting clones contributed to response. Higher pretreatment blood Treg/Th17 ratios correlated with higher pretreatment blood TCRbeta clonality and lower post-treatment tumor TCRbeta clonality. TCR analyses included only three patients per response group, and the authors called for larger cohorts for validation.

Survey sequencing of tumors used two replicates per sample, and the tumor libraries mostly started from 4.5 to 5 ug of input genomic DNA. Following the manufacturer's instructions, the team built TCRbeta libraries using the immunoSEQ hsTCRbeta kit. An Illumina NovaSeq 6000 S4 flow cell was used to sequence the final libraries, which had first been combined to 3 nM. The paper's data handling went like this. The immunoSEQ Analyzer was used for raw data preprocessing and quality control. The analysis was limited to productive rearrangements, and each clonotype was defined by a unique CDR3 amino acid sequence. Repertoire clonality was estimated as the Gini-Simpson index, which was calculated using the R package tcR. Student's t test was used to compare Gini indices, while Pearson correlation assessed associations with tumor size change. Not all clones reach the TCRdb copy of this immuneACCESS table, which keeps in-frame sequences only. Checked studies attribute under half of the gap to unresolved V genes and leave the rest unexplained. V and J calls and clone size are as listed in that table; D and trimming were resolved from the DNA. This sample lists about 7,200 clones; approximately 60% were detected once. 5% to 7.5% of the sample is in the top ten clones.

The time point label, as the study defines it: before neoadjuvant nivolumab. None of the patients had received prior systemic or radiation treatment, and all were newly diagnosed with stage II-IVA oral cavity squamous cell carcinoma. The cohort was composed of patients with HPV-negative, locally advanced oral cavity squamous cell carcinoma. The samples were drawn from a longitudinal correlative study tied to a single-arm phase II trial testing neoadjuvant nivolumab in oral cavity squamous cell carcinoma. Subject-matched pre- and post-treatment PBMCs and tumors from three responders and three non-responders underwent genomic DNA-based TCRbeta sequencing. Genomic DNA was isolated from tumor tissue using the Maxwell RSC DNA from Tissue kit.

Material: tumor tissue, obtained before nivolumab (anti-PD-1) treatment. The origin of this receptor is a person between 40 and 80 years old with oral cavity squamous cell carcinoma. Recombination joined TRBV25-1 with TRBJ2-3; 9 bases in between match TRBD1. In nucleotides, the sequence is TGTGCCAGCAGCAGGGACAGGGCTGTGACAGATACGCAGTATTTT. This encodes CASSRDRAVTDTQYF.